Given below is one TCR beta chain in context. The data were taken from a study of blood T cell repertoires in COVID-19. Across the study: Sites in the United States, Italy and Spain provided acute and convalescent COVID-19 samples. The analysed material was cDNA or gDNA that came from T cells, B-cell-depleted T cells, or PBMCs.

Generated by immunoSEQ multiplex PCR, the TCRdb table keeps only in-frame clones and is missing some. The sample yields around 94,000 clones, 87% seen once. Recruited during active infection, patients (from Seattle) were subsequently followed longitudinally. V dropped 7 bases and J dropped 3; count of bases not matched to a gene: 7. The CDR3 sequence is 15 residues long. Germline loops: CDR1 MNHEY, CDR2 SVGAGI. Sequencing was done on a sample of peripheral blood. The gene calls are TRBV6-5 and TRBJ2-5, with 11 positions matching TRBD2. This receptor was obtained from a woman aged 45-65 years with COVID-19, enrolled during active disease. CDR3 bases: TGTGCCAGCAATCCGGGACTAGCGGTTAAAGAGACCCAGTACTTC. Translating it yields CASNPGLAVKETQYF.